A selection of T cell receptor beta chains follows, all from one sample in a study of cytomegalovirus exposure and HLA in healthy donors. TCRdb's table, derived via immunoSEQ multiplex PCR, lists solely in-frame clones and lacks some. Of roughly 100,000 clones detected, approximately 82% appear once; the ten largest clones hold approximately 3.7%. Sample: PBMCs. The receptors originated from a female donor in good health and CMV-seropositive. Both conserved end residues are part of each CDR3. The order of the fields is clone size, V gene, D gene, J gene, CDR3 protein, CDR3 DNA. The D gene is left open where the match is weak. The listing skips clone size in some rows; elsewhere it reads once, few, many or a size class.

NA,TRBV5-1,TRBD1,TRBJ2-1,CATSAGTGQHNEQFF,TGCGCCACCTCGGCCGGGACAGGGCAGCACAATGAGCAGTTCTTC
NA,TRBV10-2,TRBD2,TRBJ2-7,CASRETRLAGGPSREQYF,TGCGCCAGCAGGGAGACCCGTTTAGCGGGAGGGCCGAGTCGGGAGCAGTACTTC
NA,TRBV25-1,NA,TRBJ1-5,CASSDPGSNQPQHF,TGTGCCAGCAGTGATCCAGGGAGCAATCAGCCCCAGCATTTT
NA,TRBV6-6,TRBD1,TRBJ1-2,CASVERDRSGYGYTF,TGTGCCAGCGTGGAGAGGGACAGGTCCGGCTATGGCTACACCTTC
NA,TRBV7-3,NA,TRBJ1-2,CASSLGGNYGYTF,TGTGCCAGCAGCTTAGGAGGCAACTATGGCTACACCTTC
NA,TRBV7-2,NA,TRBJ1-1,CASSLVRASGNTEAFF,TGTGCCAGCAGCTTAGTCAGGGCGTCGGGGAACACTGAAGCTTTCTTT
few,TRBV11-2,NA,TRBJ2-5,CASSLASSEETQYF,TGTGCCAGCAGCTTAGCTTCGTCTGAGGAGACCCAGTACTTC
NA,TRBV5-4,NA,TRBJ1-4,CASSLVPDEKLFF,TGTGCCAGCAGCTTGGTCCCTGATGAAAAACTGTTTTTT
NA,TRBV5-1,TRBD2,TRBJ2-5,CASSLGDGGARETQYF,TGCGCCAGCAGCTTGGGTGACGGGGGGGCCCGAGAGACCCAGTACTTC
once,TRBV9,NA,TRBJ2-7,CASSVGGQGPYEQYF,TGTGCCAGCAGCGTAGGGGGGCAGGGTCCCTACGAGCAGTACTTC
NA,TRBV28,NA,TRBJ1-2,CASTPDTFNYGYTF,TGTGCCAGCACCCCGGACACCTTTAACTATGGCTACACCTTC
NA,TRBV5-4,TRBD1,TRBJ2-5,CASSIDRVGRETQYF,TGTGCCAGCAGCATCGACAGGGTGGGGAGAGAGACCCAGTACTTC
NA,TRBV5-4,NA,TRBJ2-2,CASSPPRTGRGTGELFF,TGTGCCAGCAGCCCGCCCCGTACGGGGAGAGGCACCGGGGAGCTGTTTTTT
few,TRBV6-5,NA,TRBJ1-4,CASRGSRLEKLFF,TGTGCCAGCAGAGGTTCAAGACTTGAAAAACTGTTTTTT
NA,TRBV6-5,TRBD1,TRBJ1-1,CASSQSTGATEAFF,TGTGCCAGCAGTCAGTCTACAGGGGCCACTGAAGCTTTCTTT
NA,TRBV11-2,NA,TRBJ2-7,CASSLAPGGPYEQYF,TGTGCCAGCAGCTTAGCCCCGGGGGGCCCCTACGAGCAGTACTTC
NA,TRBV29-1,TRBD1,TRBJ2-7,CSVGHLQGSTYEQYF,TGCAGCGTTGGCCACCTACAGGGGTCGACCTACGAGCAGTACTTC
NA,TRBV7-8,NA,TRBJ2-1,CASSPKRVLAYNEQFF,TGTGCCAGCAGCCCCAAGAGGGTTCTAGCCTACAATGAGCAGTTCTTC
NA,TRBV5-4,NA,TRBJ2-1,CASSLTLRDNEQFF,TGTGCCAGCAGCTTGACGCTACGGGACAATGAGCAGTTCTTC
NA,TRBV19,NA,TRBJ2-7,CASSIALARVHEQYF,TGTGCCAGTAGTATAGCACTAGCAAGAGTCCACGAGCAGTACTTC
NA,TRBV10-3,TRBD2,TRBJ2-1,CAISELTSGEDQFF,TGTGCCATCAGTGAGTTAACTAGCGGAGAGGATCAGTTCTTC
few,TRBV2,NA,TRBJ1-1,CAIQDTYTEAFF,TGTGCCATCCAGGACACATACACTGAAGCTTTCTTT
once,TRBV14,NA,TRBJ2-1,CASSHPGPYNEQFF,TGTGCCAGCAGCCACCCAGGGCCCTACAATGAGCAGTTCTTC
NA,TRBV28,TRBD1,TRBJ1-5,CASSLPTGGVEPQHF,TGTGCCAGCAGTTTACCGACAGGGGGAGTCGAGCCCCAGCATTTT
few,TRBV7-3,TRBD1,TRBJ1-1,CASSLGPVFWTGETEAFF,TGTGCCAGCAGCTTAGGACCTGTATTCTGGACAGGGGAAACTGAAGCTTTCTTT
NA,TRBV19,TRBD1,TRBJ1-1,CASNTGDTEAFF,TGTGCCAGCAATACAGGGGACACTGAAGCTTTCTTT
NA,TRBV5-4,TRBD2,TRBJ2-3,CASSLAASGGADTQYF,TGTGCCAGCAGCTTGGCGGCTAGCGGGGGGGCGGATACGCAGTATTTT
NA,TRBV29-1,TRBD1,TRBJ1-2,CSIDGTGALANYGYTF,TGCAGCATTGATGGGACAGGGGCGCTAGCTAACTATGGCTACACCTTC
NA,TRBV9,TRBD2,TRBJ2-1,CASSVGGRAHHEQFF,TGTGCCAGCAGCGTGGGCGGGAGGGCCCACCATGAGCAGTTCTTC
NA,TRBV6-1,TRBD1,TRBJ1-1,CAILTGMNTEAFF,TGTGCCATTTTGACAGGGATGAACACTGAAGCTTTCTTT
NA,TRBV28,TRBD2,TRBJ2-7,CASSLREGTAEQYF,TGTGCCAGCAGTTTAAGGGAGGGAACCGCCGAGCAGTACTTC
NA,TRBV6-6,NA,TRBJ1-1,CASKRQGRNTEAFF,TGTGCCAGCAAGCGGCAGGGGCGGAACACTGAAGCTTTCTTT
NA,TRBV6-1,NA,TRBJ1-5,CASSERDIWPQHF,TGTGCCAGCAGCGAACGGGATATCTGGCCCCAGCATTTT
NA,TRBV6-1,NA,TRBJ2-3,CASSEKVARSTDTQYF,TGTGCCAGCAGTGAAAAGGTAGCGAGAAGCACAGATACGCAGTATTTT
NA,TRBV5-6,NA,TRBJ2-7,CASSLSGIERYF,TGTGCCAGCAGTCTTTCAGGGATCGAGCGGTACTTC
NA,TRBV7-6,NA,TRBJ2-1,CASTPFPGESSYNEQFF,TGTGCCAGCACCCCCTTTCCCGGGGAAAGCTCCTACAATGAGCAGTTCTTC
NA,TRBV27,TRBD2,TRBJ2-5,CASSFGAGGVETQYF,TGTGCCAGCAGTTTTGGGGCGGGAGGAGTGGAGACCCAGTACTTC
NA,TRBV30,TRBD1,TRBJ1-2,CAFSIAGGVGYTF,TGTGCCTTTTCGATCGCAGGGGGAGTTGGCTACACCTTC
NA,TRBV28,NA,TRBJ1-5,CASNRGISQPQHF,TGTGCCAGCAATCGGGGGATCAGTCAGCCCCAGCATTTT
NA,TRBV5-1,TRBD2,TRBJ2-1,CASSLGLAGGPNLLDEQFF,TGCGCCAGCAGCTTGGGACTAGCGGGAGGACCAAACCTATTGGATGAGCAGTTCTTC
once,TRBV5-1,NA,TRBJ1-1,CASSSQGAGTEAFF,TGCGCCAGCAGCTCACAAGGGGCAGGCACTGAAGCTTTCTTT
NA,TRBV5-4,NA,TRBJ2-7,CASSSEGLAQYEQYF,TGTGCCAGCAGCTCCGAAGGGCTAGCTCAGTACGAGCAGTACTTC
NA,TRBV2,NA,TRBJ2-2,CASSDPAGTGELFF,TGTGCCAGCAGTGATCCGGCGGGAACCGGGGAGCTGTTTTTT
NA,TRBV7-6,TRBD2,TRBJ2-1,CASSLGGRRQYNEQFF,TGTGCCAGCAGCTTGGGGGGGAGGAGGCAATACAATGAGCAGTTCTTC
NA,TRBV5-1,NA,TRBJ1-2,CASSLEDSGIYGYTF,TGCGCCAGCAGCTTGGAGGACAGCGGGATCTATGGCTACACCTTC
NA,TRBV30,NA,TRBJ1-2,CAWSGGGFGGYTF,TGTGCCTGGAGTGGGGGGGGCTTTGGTGGCTACACCTTC
NA,TRBV28,NA,TRBJ2-1,CASTSTDNEQFF,TGTGCCAGCACCTCGACTGACAATGAGCAGTTCTTC
NA,TRBV5-5,TRBD1,TRBJ1-2,CASSLGPRTGGNGYTF,TGTGCCAGCAGCTTGGGACCGCGAACAGGGGGCAATGGCTACACCTTC
NA,TRBV2,TRBD1,TRBJ1-5,CASSEALGQGNQPQHF,TGTGCCAGCAGTGAAGCCTTGGGACAGGGCAATCAGCCCCAGCATTTT